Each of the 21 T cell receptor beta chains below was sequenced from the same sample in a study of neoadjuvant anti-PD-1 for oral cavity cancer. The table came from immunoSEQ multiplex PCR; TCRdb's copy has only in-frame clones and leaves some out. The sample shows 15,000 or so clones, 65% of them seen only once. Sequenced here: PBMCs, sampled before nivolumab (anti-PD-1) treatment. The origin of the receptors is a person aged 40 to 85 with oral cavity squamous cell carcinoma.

The CDR3 is CASSGATRTAEAFF. CDR3 nucleotide sequence: TGTGCCAGCAGTGGAGCGACCCGCACGGCTGAAGCTTTCTTT. This sequence joins TRBV6-1 and TRBJ1-1; D is unclear. The CDR3 loop spans 14 amino acids. V lost 4 bases and J lost 6, with 15 bases in between. CDR1 and CDR2 (germline): MNHNS, SASEGT.

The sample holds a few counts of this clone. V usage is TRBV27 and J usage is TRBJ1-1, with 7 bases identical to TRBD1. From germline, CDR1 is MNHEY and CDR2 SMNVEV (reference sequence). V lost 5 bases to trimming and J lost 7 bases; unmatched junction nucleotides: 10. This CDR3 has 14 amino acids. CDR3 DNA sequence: TGTGCCAGCAGTGATCGACAGGGTAACGGTGAAGCTTTCTTT. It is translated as CASSDRQGNGEAFF.

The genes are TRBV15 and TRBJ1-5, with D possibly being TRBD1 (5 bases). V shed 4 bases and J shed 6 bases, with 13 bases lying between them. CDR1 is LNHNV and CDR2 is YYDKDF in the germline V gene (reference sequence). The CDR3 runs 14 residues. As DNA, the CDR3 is TGTGCCACCAGCACCAGGGTCACGGGTCAGCCCCAGCATTTT. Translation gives CATSTRVTGQPQHF.

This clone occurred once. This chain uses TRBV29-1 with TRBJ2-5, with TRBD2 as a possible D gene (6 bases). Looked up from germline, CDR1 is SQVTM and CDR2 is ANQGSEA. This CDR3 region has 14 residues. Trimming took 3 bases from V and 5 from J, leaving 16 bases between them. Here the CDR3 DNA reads TGCAGCGTTGATGGGGGGACTCGTTGGGAGACCCAGTACTTC. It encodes CSVDGGTRWETQYF.

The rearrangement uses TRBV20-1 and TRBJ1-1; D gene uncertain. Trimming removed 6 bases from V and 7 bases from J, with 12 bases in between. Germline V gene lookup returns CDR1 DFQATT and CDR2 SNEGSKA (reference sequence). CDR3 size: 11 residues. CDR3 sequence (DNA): TGCAGTGCGCGGGAGGTGGATGAAGCTTTCTTT. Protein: CSAREVDEAFF.

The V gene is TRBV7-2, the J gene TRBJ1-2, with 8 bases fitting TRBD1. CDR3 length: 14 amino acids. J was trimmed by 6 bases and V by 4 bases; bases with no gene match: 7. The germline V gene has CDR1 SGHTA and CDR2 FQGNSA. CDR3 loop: CASSSGGGADGYTF. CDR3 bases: TGTGCCAGCAGCTCAGGGGGCGGGGCCGATGGCTACACCTTC.

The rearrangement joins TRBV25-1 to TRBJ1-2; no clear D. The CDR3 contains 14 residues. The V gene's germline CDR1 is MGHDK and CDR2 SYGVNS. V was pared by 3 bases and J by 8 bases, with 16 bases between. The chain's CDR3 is CASSDPQVRTGYTF. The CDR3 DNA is TGTGCCAGCAGTGATCCCCAAGTCCGCACCGGCTACACCTTC.

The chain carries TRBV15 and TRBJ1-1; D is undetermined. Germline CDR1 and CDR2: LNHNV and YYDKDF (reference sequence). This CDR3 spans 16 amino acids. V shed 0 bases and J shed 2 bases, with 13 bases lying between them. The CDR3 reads CATSRDSAGTNTEAFF. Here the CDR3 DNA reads TGTGCCACCAGCAGAGATTCGGCAGGAACCAACACTGAAGCTTTCTTT.

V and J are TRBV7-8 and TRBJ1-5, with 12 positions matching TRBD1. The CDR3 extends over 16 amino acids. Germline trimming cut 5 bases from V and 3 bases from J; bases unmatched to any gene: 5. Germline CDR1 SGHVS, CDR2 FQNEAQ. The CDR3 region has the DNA TGTGCCAGCAGCCACGGGACAGGGGGCATCAATCAGCCCCAGCATTTT. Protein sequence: CASSHGTGGINQPQHF. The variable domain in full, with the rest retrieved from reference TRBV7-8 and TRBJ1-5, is GAGVSQSPRYKVAKRGQDVALRCDPISGHVSLFWYQQALGQGPEFLTYFQNEAQLDKSGLPSDRFFAERPEGSVSTLKIQRTQQEDSAVYLCASSHGTGGINQPQHFGDGTRLSIL.

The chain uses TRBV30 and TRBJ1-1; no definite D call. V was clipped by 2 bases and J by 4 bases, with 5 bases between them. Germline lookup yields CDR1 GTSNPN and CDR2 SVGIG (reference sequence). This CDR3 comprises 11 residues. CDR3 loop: CAWSYITEAFF. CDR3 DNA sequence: TGTGCCTGGAGTTATATCACTGAAGCTTTCTTT. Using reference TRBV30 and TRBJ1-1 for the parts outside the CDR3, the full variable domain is SQTIHQWPATLVQPVGSPLSLECTVEGTSNPNLYWYRQAAGRGLQLLFYSVGIGQISSEVPQNLSASRPQDRQFILSSKKLLLSDSGFYLCAWSYITEAFFGQGTRLTVV.

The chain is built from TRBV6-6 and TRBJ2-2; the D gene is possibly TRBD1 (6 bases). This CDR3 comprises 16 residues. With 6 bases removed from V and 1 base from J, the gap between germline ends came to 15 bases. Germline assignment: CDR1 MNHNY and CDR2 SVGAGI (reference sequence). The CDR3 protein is CASRGRTDKNTGELFF. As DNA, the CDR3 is TGTGCCAGCAGAGGACGGACAGATAAGAACACCGGGGAGCTGTTTTTT.

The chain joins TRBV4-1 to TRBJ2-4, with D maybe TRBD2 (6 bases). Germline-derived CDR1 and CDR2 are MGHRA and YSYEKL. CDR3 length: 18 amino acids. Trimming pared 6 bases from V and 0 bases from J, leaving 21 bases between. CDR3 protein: CASSSGTQGIVAKNIQYF. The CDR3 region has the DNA TGCGCCAGCAGTTCGGGGACTCAGGGCATAGTAGCCAAAAACATTCAGTACTTC.

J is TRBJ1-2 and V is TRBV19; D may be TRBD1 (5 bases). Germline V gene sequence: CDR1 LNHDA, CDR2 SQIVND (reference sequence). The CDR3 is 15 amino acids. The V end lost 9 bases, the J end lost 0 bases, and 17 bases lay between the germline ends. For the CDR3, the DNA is TGTGCCAGCCACTCGGTTGGGGCGACTAACTATGGCTACACCTTC. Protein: CASHSVGATNYGYTF.

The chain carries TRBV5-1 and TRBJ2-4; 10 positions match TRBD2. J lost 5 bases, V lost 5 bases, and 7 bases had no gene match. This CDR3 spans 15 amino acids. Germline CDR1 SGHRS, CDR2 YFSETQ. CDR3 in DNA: TGCGCCAGCAGGTGGAGCGGGGGGGCCGAAAACATTCAGTACTTC. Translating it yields CASRWSGGAENIQYF.

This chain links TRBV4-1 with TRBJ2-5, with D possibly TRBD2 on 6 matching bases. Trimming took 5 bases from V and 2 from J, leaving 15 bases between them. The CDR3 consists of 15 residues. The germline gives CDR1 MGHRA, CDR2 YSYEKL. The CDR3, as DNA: TGCGCCAGCAGCGTTCTCGGACTAACGCAAGAGACCCAGTACTTC. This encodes CASSVLGLTQETQYF.

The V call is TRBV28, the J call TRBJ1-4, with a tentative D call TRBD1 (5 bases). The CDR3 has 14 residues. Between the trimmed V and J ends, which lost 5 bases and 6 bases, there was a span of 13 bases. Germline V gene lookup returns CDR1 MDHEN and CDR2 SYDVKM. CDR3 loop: CASSPGFSDEKLFF. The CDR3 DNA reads TGTGCCAGCAGTCCAGGGTTTTCTGATGAAAAACTGTTTTTT.

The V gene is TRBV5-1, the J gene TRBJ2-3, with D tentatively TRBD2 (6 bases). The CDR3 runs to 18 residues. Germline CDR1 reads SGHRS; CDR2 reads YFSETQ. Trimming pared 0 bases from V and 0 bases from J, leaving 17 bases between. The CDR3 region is CASSLDSGASASTDTQYF. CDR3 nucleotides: TGCGCCAGCAGCTTGGATAGCGGTGCATCTGCTAGCACAGATACGCAGTATTTT. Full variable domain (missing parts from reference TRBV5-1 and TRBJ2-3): KAGVTQTPRYLIKTRGQQVTLSCSPISGHRSVSWYQQTPGQGLQFLFEYFSETQRNKGNFPGRFSGRQFSNSRSEMNVSTLELGDSALYLCASSLDSGASASTDTQYFGPGTRLTVL.

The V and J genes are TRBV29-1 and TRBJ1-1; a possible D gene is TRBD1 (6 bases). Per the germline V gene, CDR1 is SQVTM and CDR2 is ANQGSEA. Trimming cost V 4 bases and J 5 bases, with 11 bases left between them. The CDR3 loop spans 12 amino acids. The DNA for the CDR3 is TGCAGCGTTGGGGGGGCGCGGACTGAAGCTTTCTTT. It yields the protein CSVGGARTEAFF.

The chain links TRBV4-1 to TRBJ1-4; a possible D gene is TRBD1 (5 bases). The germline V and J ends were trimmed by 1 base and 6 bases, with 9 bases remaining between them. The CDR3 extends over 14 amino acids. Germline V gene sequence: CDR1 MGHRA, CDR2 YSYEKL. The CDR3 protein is CASSQVWGYEKLFF. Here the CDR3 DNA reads TGCGCCAGCAGCCAAGTCTGGGGGTATGAAAAACTGTTTTTT.

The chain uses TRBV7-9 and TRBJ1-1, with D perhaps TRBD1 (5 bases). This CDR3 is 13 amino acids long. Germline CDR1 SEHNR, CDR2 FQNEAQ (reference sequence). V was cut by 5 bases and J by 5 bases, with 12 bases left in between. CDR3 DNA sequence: TGTGCCAGCAGCCAAGCCGGGGCTACTGAAGCTTTCTTT. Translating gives CASSQAGATEAFF.

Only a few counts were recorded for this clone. In DNA, the CDR3 is TGTGCCAGTAGTAGGGCCCTCAGCTACGAGCAGTACTTC. It yields the protein CASSRALSYEQYF. The V gene is TRBV19, the J gene TRBJ2-7; no clear D gene. CDR3 length: 13 residues. Germline loops: CDR1 LNHDA, CDR2 SQIVND (reference sequence). V dropped 4 bases and J dropped 3 bases, with 10 bases sitting between them. Variable domain in full (rest from reference TRBV19 and TRBJ2-7): DGGITQSPKYLFRKEGQNVTLSCEQNLNHDAMYWYRQDPGQGLRLIYYSQIVNDFQKGDIAEGYSVSREKKESFPLTVTSAQKNPTAFYLCASSRALSYEQYFGPGTRLTVT.